This T cell receptor (beta chain) was profiled in a study of blood T cell repertoires in COVID-19. At the level of the study: Samples representing acute and convalescent COVID-19 were sourced from the United States, Italy and Spain. T cells, B-cell-depleted T cells, or PBMCs provided the cDNA or gDNA that served as material.

This CDR3 contains 14 residues. Trimming took off 2 bases at V and 6 bases at J, with 13 bases between the two ends. Germline V lookup: CDR1 SGHVS, CDR2 FNYEAQ. Seattle participants joined during active infection and were tracked over time. Using immunoSEQ multiplex PCR, the repertoire was profiled, and TCRdb retains in-frame clones only, with some absent. The sample consists of about 230,000 clones, roughly 80% of them appearing once. The chain uses TRBV7-6 and TRBJ1-1; maybe TRBD1 (5 bases). Sequences were obtained from peripheral blood. The TCR was taken from a woman of 80 years or more with COVID-19, enrolled during active disease. The CDR3 loop is CASSLQGRGAEAFF. CDR3 DNA: TGTGCCAGCAGCTTACAGGGCCGAGGCGCTGAAGCTTTCTTT.